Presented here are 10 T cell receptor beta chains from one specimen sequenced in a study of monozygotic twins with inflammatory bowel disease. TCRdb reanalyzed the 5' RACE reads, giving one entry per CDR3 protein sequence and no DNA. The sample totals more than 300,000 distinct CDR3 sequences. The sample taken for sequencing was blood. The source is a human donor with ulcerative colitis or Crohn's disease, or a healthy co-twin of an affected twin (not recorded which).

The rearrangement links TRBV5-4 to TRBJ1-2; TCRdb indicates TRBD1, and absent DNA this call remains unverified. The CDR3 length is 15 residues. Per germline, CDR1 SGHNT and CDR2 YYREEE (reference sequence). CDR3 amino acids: CASSLGFGRGSGYTF.

The CDR3 sequence: CASSSTGHTTDTQYF. The rearrangement joins TRBV7-3 to TRBJ2-3; the TCRdb call, TRBD1, lacks DNA for checking. The CDR3 is made up of 15 amino acids. Germline-derived CDR1 and CDR2 are SGHTA and FQGTGA.

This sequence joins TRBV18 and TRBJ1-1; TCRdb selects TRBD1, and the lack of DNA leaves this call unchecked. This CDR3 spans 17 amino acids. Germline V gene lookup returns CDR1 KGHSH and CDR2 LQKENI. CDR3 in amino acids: CASSPGTGSPQNTEAFF.

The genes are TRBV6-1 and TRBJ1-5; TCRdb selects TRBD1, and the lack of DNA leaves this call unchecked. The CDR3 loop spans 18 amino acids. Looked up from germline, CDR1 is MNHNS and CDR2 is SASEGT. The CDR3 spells CASSEAGAKPYSNQPQHF.

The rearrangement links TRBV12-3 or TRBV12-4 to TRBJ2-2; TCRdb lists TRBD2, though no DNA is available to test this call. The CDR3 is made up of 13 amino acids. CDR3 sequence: CASSYEGFGELFF.

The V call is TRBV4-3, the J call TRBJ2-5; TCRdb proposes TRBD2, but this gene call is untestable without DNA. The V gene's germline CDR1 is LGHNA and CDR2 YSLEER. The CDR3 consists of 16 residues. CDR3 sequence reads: CASSQDLAGGEETQYF.

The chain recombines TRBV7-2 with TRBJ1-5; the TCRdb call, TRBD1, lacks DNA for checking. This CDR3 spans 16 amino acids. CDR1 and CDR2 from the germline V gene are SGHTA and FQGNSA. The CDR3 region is CASSLTGRYSNQPQHF.

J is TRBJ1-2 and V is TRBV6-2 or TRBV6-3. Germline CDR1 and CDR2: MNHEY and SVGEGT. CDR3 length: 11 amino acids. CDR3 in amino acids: CASTQNYGYTF.

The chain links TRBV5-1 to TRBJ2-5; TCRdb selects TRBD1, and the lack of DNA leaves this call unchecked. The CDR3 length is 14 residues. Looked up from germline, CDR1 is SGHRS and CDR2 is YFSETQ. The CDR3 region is CAGSLGGGVETQYF.

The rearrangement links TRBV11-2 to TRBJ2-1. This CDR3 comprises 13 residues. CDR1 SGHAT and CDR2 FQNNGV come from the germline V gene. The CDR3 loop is CASSSSTYNEQFF. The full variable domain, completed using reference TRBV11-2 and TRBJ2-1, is EAGVAQSPRYKIIEKRQSVAFWCNPISGHATLYWYQQILGQGPKLLIQFQNNGVVDDSQLPKDRFSAERLKGVDSTLKIQPAKLEDSAVYLCASSSSTYNEQFFGPGTRLTVL.